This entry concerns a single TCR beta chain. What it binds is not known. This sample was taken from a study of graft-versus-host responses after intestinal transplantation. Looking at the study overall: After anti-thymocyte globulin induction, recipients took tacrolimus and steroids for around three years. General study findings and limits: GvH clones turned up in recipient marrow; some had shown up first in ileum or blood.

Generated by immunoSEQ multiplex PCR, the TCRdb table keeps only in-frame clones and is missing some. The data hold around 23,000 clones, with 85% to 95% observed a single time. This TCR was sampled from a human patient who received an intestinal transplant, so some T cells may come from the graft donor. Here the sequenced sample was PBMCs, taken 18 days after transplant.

CDR3 in DNA: TGTGCCAGCAGCTTAGATCAAGAGACCCAGTACTTC. It specifies CASSLDQETQYF. The V call is TRBV11-3, the J call TRBJ2-5; D ambiguous. The CDR3 length is 12 residues. Looked up from germline, CDR1 is SGHNT and CDR2 is YENEEA. Between the trimmed V and J ends, which lost 0 bases and 2 bases, there was a span of 1 base.